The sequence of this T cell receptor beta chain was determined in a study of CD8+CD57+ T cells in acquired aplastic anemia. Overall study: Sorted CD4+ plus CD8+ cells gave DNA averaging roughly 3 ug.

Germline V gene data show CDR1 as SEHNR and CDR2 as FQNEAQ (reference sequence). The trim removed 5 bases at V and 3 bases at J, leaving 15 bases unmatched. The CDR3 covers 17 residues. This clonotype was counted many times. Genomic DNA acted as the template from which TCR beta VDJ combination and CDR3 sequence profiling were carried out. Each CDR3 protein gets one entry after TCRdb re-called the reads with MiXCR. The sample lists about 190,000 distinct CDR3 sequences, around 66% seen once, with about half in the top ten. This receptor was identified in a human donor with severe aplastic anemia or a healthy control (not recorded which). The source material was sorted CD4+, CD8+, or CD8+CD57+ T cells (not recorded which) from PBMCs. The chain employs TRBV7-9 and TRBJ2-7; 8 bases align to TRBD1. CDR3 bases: TGTGCCAGCAGCCCCGCTGACAGGGGTCGCCACAACTACGAGCAGTACTTC. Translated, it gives CASSPADRGRHNYEQYF.